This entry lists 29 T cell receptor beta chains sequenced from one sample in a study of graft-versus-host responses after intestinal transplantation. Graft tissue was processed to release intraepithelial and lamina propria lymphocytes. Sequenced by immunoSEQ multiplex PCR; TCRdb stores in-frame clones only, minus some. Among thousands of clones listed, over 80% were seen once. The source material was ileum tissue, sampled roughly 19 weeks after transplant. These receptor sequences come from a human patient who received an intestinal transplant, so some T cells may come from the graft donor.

The CDR3 sequence: CSGGGRFATNEKLFF. For the CDR3, the DNA is TGCAGCGGAGGAGGCCGGTTCGCAACTAATGAAAAACTGTTTTTT. The chain has TRBV29-1 and TRBJ1-4; no reliable D call. The CDR3 covers 15 residues. Trimming stripped 7 bases from V and 0 bases from J, with 15 bases between. Germline values: CDR1 SQVTM, CDR2 ANQGSEA.

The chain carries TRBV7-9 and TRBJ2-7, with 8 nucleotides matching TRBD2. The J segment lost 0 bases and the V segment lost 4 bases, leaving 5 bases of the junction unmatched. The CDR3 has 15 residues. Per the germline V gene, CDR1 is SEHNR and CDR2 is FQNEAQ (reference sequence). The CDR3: CASSSLAGFSYEQYF. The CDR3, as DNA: TGTGCCAGCAGCTCGTTAGCGGGGTTCTCCTACGAGCAGTACTTC.

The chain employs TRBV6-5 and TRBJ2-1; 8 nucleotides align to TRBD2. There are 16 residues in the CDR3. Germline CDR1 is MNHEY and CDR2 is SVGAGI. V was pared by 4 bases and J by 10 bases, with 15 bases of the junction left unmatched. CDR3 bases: TGTGCCAGCAGTTCCCCGGGGGGGGGAGGCCTACGGGAGCAGTTCTTC. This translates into CASSSPGGGGLREQFF.

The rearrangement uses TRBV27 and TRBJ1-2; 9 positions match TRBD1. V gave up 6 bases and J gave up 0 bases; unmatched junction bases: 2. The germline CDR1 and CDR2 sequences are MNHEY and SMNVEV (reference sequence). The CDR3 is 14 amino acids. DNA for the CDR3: TGTGCCAGCAGAACAGGGGGCGCTAACTATGGCTACACCTTC. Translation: CASRTGGANYGYTF.

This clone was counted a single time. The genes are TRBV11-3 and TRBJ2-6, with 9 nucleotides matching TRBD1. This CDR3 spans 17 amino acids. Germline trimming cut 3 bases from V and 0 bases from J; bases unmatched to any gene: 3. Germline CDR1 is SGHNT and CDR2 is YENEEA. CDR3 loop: CASSLGQGSSGANVLTF. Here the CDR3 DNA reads TGTGCCAGCAGCTTGGGACAGGGTTCCTCTGGGGCCAACGTCCTGACTTTC.

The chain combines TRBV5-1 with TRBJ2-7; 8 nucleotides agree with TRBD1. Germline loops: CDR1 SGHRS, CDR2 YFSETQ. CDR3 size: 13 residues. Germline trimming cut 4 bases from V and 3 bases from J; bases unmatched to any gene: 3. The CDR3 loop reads CASSGTGGYEQYF. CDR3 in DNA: TGCGCCAGCAGCGGTACAGGGGGCTACGAGCAGTACTTC.

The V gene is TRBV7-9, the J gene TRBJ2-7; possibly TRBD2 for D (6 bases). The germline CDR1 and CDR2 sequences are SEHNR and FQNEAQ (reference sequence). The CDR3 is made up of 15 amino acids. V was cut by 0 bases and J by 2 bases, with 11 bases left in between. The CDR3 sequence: CASSLAEGGTYEQYF. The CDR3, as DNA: TGTGCCAGCAGCTTAGCGGAGGGTGGGACCTACGAGCAGTACTTC. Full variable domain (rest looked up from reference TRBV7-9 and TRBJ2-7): DTGVSQNPRHKITKRGQNVTFRCDPISEHNRLYWYRQTLGQGPEFLTYFQNEAQLEKSRLLSDRFSAERPKGSFSTLEIQRTEQGDSAMYLCASSLAEGGTYEQYFGPGTRLTVT.

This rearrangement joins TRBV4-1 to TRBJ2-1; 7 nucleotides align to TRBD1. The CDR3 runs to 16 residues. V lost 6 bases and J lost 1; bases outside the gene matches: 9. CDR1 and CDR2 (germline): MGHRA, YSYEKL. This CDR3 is CASRPGTASSYNEQFF. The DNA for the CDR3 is TGCGCCAGCAGACCCGGGACAGCTTCTTCCTACAATGAGCAGTTCTTC.

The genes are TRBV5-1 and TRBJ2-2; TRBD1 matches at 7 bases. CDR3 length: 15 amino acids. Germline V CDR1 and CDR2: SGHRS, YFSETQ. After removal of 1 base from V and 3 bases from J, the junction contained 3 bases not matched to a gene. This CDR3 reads CASSLQGVDTGELFF. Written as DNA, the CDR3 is TGCGCCAGCAGCTTGCAGGGGGTAGACACCGGGGAGCTGTTTTTT. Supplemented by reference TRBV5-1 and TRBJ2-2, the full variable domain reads KAGVTQTPRYLIKTRGQQVTLSCSPISGHRSVSWYQQTPGQGLQFLFEYFSETQRNKGNFPGRFSGRQFSNSRSEMNVSTLELGDSALYLCASSLQGVDTGELFFGEGSRLTVL.

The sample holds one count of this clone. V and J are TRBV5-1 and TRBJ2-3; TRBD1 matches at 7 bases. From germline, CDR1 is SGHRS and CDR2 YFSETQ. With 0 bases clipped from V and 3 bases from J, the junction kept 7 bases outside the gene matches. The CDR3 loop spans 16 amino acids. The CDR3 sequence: CASSLVKTGSTDTQYF. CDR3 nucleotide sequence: TGCGCCAGCAGCTTGGTCAAGACAGGGAGTACAGATACGCAGTATTTT.

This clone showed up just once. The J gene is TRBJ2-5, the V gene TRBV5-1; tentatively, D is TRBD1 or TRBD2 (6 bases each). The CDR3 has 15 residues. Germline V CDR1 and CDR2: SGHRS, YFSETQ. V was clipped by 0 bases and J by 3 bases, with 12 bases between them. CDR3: CASSLVAGGEETQYF. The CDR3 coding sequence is TGCGCCAGCAGCTTGGTGGCCGGGGGCGAAGAGACCCAGTACTTC.

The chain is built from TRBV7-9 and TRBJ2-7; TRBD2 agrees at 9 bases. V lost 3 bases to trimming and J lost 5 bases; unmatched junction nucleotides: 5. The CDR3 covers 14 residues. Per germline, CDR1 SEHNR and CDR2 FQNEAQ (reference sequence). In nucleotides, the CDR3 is TGTGCCAGCAGCTTTAGCGGGAGCGTCCACGAGCAGTACTTC. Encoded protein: CASSFSGSVHEQYF.

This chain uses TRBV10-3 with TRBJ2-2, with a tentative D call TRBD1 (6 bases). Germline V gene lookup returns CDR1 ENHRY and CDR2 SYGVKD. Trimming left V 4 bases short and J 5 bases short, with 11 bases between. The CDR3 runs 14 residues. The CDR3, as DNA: TGTGCCATCAGTGCAGGGGCTGGGACCGGGGAGCTGTTTTTT. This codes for CAISAGAGTGELFF.

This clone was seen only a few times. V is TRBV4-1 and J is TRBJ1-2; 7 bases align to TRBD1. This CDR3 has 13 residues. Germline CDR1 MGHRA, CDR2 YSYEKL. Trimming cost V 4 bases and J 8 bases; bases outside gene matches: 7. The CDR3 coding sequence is TGCGCCAGCAGCCTAACAGGGGTGGGCGGCTACACCTTC. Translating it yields CASSLTGVGGYTF.

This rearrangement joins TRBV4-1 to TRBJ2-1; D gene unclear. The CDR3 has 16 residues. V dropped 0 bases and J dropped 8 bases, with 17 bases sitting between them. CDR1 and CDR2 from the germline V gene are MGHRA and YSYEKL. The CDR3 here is CASSQDPGHEYDEQFF. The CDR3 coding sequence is TGCGCCAGCAGCCAAGATCCAGGCCACGAATACGATGAGCAGTTCTTC.

In nucleotides, the CDR3 is TGTGCCAGCAGCTACTCCGGGACTAGCAGGAATGAGCAGTTCTTC. Its protein is CASSYSGTSRNEQFF. V and J are TRBV11-2 and TRBJ2-1; 9 bases align to TRBD2. CDR1 and CDR2 (germline): SGHAT, FQNNGV. The J segment lost 7 bases and the V segment lost 4 bases, leaving 8 bases of the junction unmatched. The CDR3 is 15 residues long.

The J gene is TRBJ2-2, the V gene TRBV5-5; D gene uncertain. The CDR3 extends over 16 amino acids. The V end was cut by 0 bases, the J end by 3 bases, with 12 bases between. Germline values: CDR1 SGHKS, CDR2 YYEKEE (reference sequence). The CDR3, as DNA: TGTGCCAGCAGCTTGGGTCTTGAGACCCACACCGGGGAGCTGTTTTTT. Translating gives CASSLGLETHTGELFF.

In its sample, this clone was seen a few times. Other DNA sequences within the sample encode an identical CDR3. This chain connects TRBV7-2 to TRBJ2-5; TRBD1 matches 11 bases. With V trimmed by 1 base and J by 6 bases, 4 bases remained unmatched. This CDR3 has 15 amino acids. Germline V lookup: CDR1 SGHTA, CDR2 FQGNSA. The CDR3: CASSLGGTGGKTQYF. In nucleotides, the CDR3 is TGTGCCAGCAGCTTAGGAGGGACAGGGGGAAAGACCCAGTACTTC. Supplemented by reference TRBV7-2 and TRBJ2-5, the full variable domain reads GAGVSQSPSNKVTEKGKDVELRCDPISGHTALYWYRQSLGQGLEFLIYFQGNSAPDKSGLPSDRFSAERTGGSVSTLTIQRTQQEDSAVYLCASSLGGTGGKTQYFGPGTRLLVL.

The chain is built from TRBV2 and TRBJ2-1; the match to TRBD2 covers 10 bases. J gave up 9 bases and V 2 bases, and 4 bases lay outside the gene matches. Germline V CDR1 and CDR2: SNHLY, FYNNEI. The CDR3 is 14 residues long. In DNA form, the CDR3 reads TGTGCCAGCAGTGAAAGCGGGAGGGTCAGTGAGCAGTTCTTC. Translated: CASSESGRVSEQFF. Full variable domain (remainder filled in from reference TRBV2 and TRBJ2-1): EPEVTQTPSHQVTQMGQEVILRCVPISNHLYFYWYRQILGQKVEFLVSFYNNEISEKSEIFDDQFSVERPDGSNFTLKIRSTKLEDSAMYFCASSESGRVSEQFFGPGTRLTVL.

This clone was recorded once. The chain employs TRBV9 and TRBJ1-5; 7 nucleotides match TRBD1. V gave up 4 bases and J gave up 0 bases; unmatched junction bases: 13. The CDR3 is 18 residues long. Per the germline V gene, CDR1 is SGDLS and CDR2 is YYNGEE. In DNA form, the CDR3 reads TGTGCCAGCAGCCCGACGGACAGGCCTGATTATAGCAATCAGCCCCAGCATTTT. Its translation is CASSPTDRPDYSNQPQHF.

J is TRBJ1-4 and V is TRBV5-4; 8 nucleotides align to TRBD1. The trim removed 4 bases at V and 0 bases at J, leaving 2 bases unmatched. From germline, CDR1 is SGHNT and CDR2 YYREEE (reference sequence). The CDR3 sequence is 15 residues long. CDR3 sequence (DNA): TGTGCCAGCAGCGGGGACAGGACAACTAATGAAAAACTGTTTTTT. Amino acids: CASSGDRTTNEKLFF. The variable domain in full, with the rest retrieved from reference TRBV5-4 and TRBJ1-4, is ETGVTQSPTHLIKTRGQQVTLRCSSQSGHNTVSWYQQALGQGPQFIFQYYREEENGRGNFPPRFSGLQFPNYSSELNVNALELDDSALYLCASSGDRTTNEKLFFGSGTQLSVL.

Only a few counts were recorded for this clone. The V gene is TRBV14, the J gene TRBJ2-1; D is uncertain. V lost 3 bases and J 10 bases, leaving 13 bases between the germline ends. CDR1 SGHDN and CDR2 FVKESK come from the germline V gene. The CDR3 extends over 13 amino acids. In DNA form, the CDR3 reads TGTGCCAGCAGCCACGAACCCGGAGCAGAGCAGTTCTTC. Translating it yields CASSHEPGAEQFF.

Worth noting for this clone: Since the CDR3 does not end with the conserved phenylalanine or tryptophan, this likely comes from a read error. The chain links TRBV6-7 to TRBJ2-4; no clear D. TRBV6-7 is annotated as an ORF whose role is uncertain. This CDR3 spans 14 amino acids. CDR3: CASSYIEVGNIQYL. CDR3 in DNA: TGCGCCAGCAGTTACATAGAAGTTGGGAACATTCAGTACCTC.

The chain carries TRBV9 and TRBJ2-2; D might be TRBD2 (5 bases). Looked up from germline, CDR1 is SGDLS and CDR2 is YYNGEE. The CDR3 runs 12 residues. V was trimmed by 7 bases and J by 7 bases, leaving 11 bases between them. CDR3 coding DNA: TGTGCCAGCGGTGGACTTGGCGGGGAGCTGTTTTTT. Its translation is CASGGLGGELFF.

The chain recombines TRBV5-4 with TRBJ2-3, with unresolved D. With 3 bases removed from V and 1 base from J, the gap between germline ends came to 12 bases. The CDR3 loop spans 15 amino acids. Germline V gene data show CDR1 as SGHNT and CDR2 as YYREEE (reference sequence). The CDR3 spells CASSSRDHGTDTQYF. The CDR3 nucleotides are TGTGCCAGCAGCTCACGAGACCACGGCACAGATACGCAGTATTTT.

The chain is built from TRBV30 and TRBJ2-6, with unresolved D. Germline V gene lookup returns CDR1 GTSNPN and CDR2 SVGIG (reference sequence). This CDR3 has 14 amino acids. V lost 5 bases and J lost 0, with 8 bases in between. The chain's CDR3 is CAWGALSGANVLTF. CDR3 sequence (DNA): TGTGCCTGGGGTGCTCTCTCTGGGGCCAACGTCCTGACTTTC.

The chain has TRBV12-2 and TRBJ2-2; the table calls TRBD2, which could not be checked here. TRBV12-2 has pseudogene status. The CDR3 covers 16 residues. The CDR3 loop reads CASRPPHGGNTGELFF. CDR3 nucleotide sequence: TGTGCAAGTCGCCCCCCACACGGGGGGAACACCGGGGAGCTGTTTTTT.

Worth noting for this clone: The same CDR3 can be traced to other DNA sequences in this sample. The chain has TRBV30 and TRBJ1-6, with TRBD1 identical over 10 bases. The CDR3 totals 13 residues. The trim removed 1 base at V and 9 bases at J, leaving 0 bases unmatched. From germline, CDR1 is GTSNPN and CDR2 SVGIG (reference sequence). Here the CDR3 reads CAWSGQGASPLHF. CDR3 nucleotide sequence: TGTGCCTGGAGTGGACAGGGGGCTTCACCCCTCCACTTT.

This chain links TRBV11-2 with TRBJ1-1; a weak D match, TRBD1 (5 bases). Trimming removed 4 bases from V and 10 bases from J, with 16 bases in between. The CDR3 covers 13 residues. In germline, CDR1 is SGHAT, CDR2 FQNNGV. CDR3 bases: TGTGCCAGCAGCTCCCGTGGGACCGGAGGAGCTTTCTTT. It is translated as CASSSRGTGGAFF.